Each of the 20 T cell receptor beta chains below was sequenced from the same sample in a study of CD8 T cells in Susac syndrome. Random hexamers were used to reverse transcribe the RNA input (roughly 0.5 to 1 ug). TCRdb passed the immunoSEQ multiplex PCR reads through MiXCR, listing each CDR3 protein once. The repertoire holds about 280,000 distinct CDR3 sequences, with approximately 81% as singletons. Sequences were obtained from CD8+ T cells from PBMCs. These receptor sequences come from a human donor with multiple sclerosis.

The rearrangement joins TRBV29-1 to TRBJ2-7; TRBD1 matches at 8 bases. This CDR3 has 14 amino acids. Looked up from germline, CDR1 is SQVTM and CDR2 is ANQGSEA. V gave up 2 bases and J gave up 5 bases; unmatched junction bases: 8. The CDR3 protein is CSVETGQGGHEQYF. CDR3 coding DNA: TGCAGCGTTGAAACCGGACAGGGTGGACACGAGCAGTACTTC.

This chain joins TRBV7-9 and TRBJ2-7; D is ambiguous. CDR1 and CDR2 (germline): SEHNR, FQNEAQ (reference sequence). Deletions cut 4 bases from V and 3 bases from J, with 13 bases between. This CDR3 comprises 14 residues. The CDR3 DNA is TGTGCCAGCAGCTCCAAGACAAGATACTACGAGCAGTACTTC. It codes for CASSSKTRYYEQYF. The full variable domain, rest sourced from reference TRBV7-9 and TRBJ2-7, is DTGVSQNPRHKITKRGQNVTFRCDPISEHNRLYWYRQTLGQGPEFLTYFQNEAQLEKSRLLSDRFSAERPKGSFSTLEIQRTEQGDSAMYLCASSSKTRYYEQYFGPGTRLTVT.

This sequence joins TRBV28 and TRBJ1-2; D may be TRBD1 (6 bases). Trimming left V 7 bases short and J 0 bases short, with 18 bases between. The CDR3 is 16 residues long. Germline V gene sequence: CDR1 MDHEN, CDR2 SYDVKM. The CDR3: CASTLLSQGSNYGYTF. The CDR3 DNA reads TGTGCCAGCACCCTACTAAGTCAGGGGTCTAACTATGGCTACACCTTC.

This rearrangement joins TRBV14 to TRBJ1-6; 9 bases line up with TRBD1. CDR1 and CDR2 from the germline V gene are SGHDN and FVKESK. The CDR3 spans 14 residues. V lost 6 bases and J lost 4; bases outside the gene matches: 1. CDR3 in DNA: TGTGCCAGCAGGGGGACAGGGTATAATTCACCCCTCCACTTT. Translating it yields CASRGTGYNSPLHF.

This chain links TRBV24-1 with TRBJ2-3; TRBD1 aligns across 9 bases. Trimming cost V 12 bases and J 3 bases; bases outside gene matches: 9. Looked up from germline, CDR1 is KGHDR and CDR2 is SFDVKD. The CDR3 is 14 residues long. The CDR3 sequence is CAVEDRGGTDTQYF. The CDR3 nucleotides read TGTGCCGTGGAGGACAGGGGAGGGACAGATACGCAGTATTTT.

This sequence joins TRBV4-1 and TRBJ2-7; 8 bases align to TRBD1. With 3 bases clipped from V and 4 bases from J, the junction kept 5 bases outside the gene matches. This CDR3 is 14 amino acids long. Germline V gene data show CDR1 as MGHRA and CDR2 as YSYEKL. The CDR3 region is CASSHDRGSYEQYF. Written as DNA, the CDR3 is TGCGCCAGCAGCCACGACAGGGGTTCGTACGAGCAGTACTTC.

This clonotype was counted once. This chain uses TRBV27 with TRBJ2-5; D may be TRBD1 (6 bases). Looked up from germline, CDR1 is MNHEY and CDR2 is SMNVEV (reference sequence). The CDR3 has 12 residues. V was cut by 4 bases and J by 6 bases, with 9 bases left in between. CDR3 amino acids: CASSSTGKTQYF. The DNA for the CDR3 is TGTGCCAGCAGTTCCACAGGGAAGACCCAGTACTTC.

The V gene is TRBV18, the J gene TRBJ1-5; weak D call: TRBD1 (5 bases). CDR3 length: 14 amino acids. The germline V gene has CDR1 KGHSH and CDR2 LQKENI. V lost 10 bases and J lost 0, with 13 bases in between. The CDR3 nucleotides read TGTGCCACCAGGGTGTCGGGTAGCAATCAGCCCCAGCATTTT. It codes for CATRVSGSNQPQHF.

This clonotype was detected once. The genes are TRBV12-3 or TRBV12-4 and TRBJ1-2, with TRBD1 matching 11 bases. The CDR3 spans 16 residues. Germline trimming cut 5 bases from V and 4 bases from J; bases unmatched to any gene: 9. CDR3 sequence (DNA): TGTGCCAGCAGTCCTGGGACAGGGGGGACTCTCTATGGCTACACCTTC. Encoded protein: CASSPGTGGTLYGYTF.

A remark on this clonotype: A read error may produce the germline difference seen at one junction end. V usage is TRBV28 and J usage is TRBJ1-2; D perhaps matches TRBD1 (5 bases). The CDR3 is 11 residues long. The V gene's germline CDR1 is MDHEN and CDR2 SYDVKM. CDR3 sequence (DNA): TGTGCCAGCAGTTTAGGTGGCAGGGCGAACTTC. Translation gives CASSLGGRANF.

The chain carries TRBV25-1 and TRBJ2-3; no reliable D call. The CDR3 has 11 amino acids. The V and J ends lost 7 bases and 4 bases respectively, with 6 bases between them. Germline V CDR1 and CDR2: MGHDK, SYGVNS. The CDR3 sequence is CASNGPDTQYF. CDR3 DNA sequence: TGTGCCAGCAACGGACCAGATACGCAGTATTTT.

The chain couples TRBV6-1 to TRBJ1-4; D is perhaps TRBD1 (5 bases). Germline V gene lookup returns CDR1 MNHNS and CDR2 SASEGT. CDR3 length: 16 amino acids. The V and J ends lost 4 bases and 2 bases respectively, with 14 bases between them. The CDR3 region has the DNA TGTGCCAGCAGTGCGGGAGGGGAGGCGACTAATGAAAAACTGTTTTTT. This translates into CASSAGGEATNEKLFF.

This rearrangement joins TRBV7-9 to TRBJ2-1; D is unclear. V gave up 6 bases and J gave up 0 bases, with 15 bases separating them. Germline lookup yields CDR1 SEHNR and CDR2 FQNEAQ (reference sequence). CDR3 length equals 16 residues. The CDR3 here is CASSSNPRSSYNEQFF. In DNA form, the CDR3 reads TGTGCCAGCAGTTCAAACCCTCGGAGCTCCTACAATGAGCAGTTCTTC.

This clonotype was picked up a small number of times. The chain is built from TRBV27 and TRBJ1-5; D call uncertain. The germline gives CDR1 MNHEY, CDR2 SMNVEV (reference sequence). Trimming shortened V by 5 bases and J by 6 bases, and 8 bases separated the two germline ends. This CDR3 contains 12 residues. The CDR3 sequence is CASSHPGQPQHF. The CDR3 coding sequence is TGTGCCAGCAGTCATCCCGGTCAGCCCCAGCATTTT.

The rearrangement uses TRBV15 and TRBJ1-6, with 7 positions matching TRBD1. The CDR3 consists of 17 residues. J gave up 9 bases and V 0 bases, and 11 bases lay outside the gene matches. Germline CDR1 and CDR2: LNHNV and YYDKDF (reference sequence). The CDR3 nucleotides read TGTGCCACCAGCAGAGAAGGGGGCATTGGGATGGGTTCACCCCTCCACTTT. This sequence encodes CATSREGGIGMGSPLHF.

The chain carries TRBV7-9 and TRBJ2-7; TRBD1 matches at 8 bases. This CDR3 region has 14 residues. The V and J ends lost 8 bases and 3 bases, in that order; junction bases with no gene match: 9. Germline values: CDR1 SEHNR, CDR2 FQNEAQ (reference sequence). The DNA for the CDR3 is TGTGCCAGCGGCTCGGGACAGGTAAACTACGAGCAGTACTTC. It specifies CASGSGQVNYEQYF.

The V and J genes are TRBV7-2 and TRBJ2-7; D may be TRBD1 (6 bases). Germline lookup yields CDR1 SGHTA and CDR2 FQGNSA. Trimming left V 4 bases short and J 7 bases short, with 14 bases between. This CDR3 is built from 13 residues. The CDR3 loop is CASSSYRAWEQYF. The CDR3 bases are TGTGCCAGCAGCTCTTACAGGGCCTGGGAGCAGTACTTC.

This rearrangement joins TRBV7-9 to TRBJ2-7; D gene ambiguous. Germline V gives CDR1 SEHNR, CDR2 FQNEAQ (reference sequence). The CDR3 spans 13 residues. The V and J ends lost 5 bases and 7 bases respectively, with 15 bases between them. The CDR3 bases are TGTGCCAGCAGCACCACCGAGAGGAGTGAGCAGTACTTC. This codes for CASSTTERSEQYF.

The chain couples TRBV27 to TRBJ2-1; TRBD2 matches 7 bases. CDR1 is MNHEY and CDR2 is SMNVEV in the germline V gene (reference sequence). This CDR3 spans 14 amino acids. The J segment lost 6 bases and the V segment lost 4 bases, leaving 6 bases of the junction unmatched. CDR3 protein: CASSSRSGSNEQFF. CDR3 sequence (DNA): TGTGCCAGCAGTTCTCGTAGCGGGTCCAATGAGCAGTTCTTC.

The count of this clonotype is one. The chain couples TRBV6-5 to TRBJ1-3; D is undetermined. Looked up from germline, CDR1 is MNHEY and CDR2 is SVGAGI. The ends were cut back, 2 bases at V and 0 bases at J, with 14 bases in the middle. The CDR3 is 17 amino acids. The CDR3 spells CASSYGAPLDSGNTIYF. As DNA, the CDR3 is TGTGCCAGCAGTTACGGTGCTCCACTCGACTCTGGAAACACCATATATTTT.